This T cell receptor (beta chain) was identified during a study of blood T cells in healthy people across ages. Study-wide background: Through template switching, about one barcoded beta molecule was captured per two T cells, as measured in model experiments.

The CDR3 extends over 13 amino acids. CDR1 is KGHDR and CDR2 is SFDVKD in the germline V gene. V was cut by 9 bases and J by 4 bases, with 12 bases left in between. Together with a sample-barcoded 5' primer, a J-beta primer mix was included in a second PCR lasting about 7 to 12 cycles. One entry per CDR3 protein results from TCRdb running MiXCR on the 5' RACE reads. Of hundreds of thousands of distinct CDR3 sequences in the sample, 48% were seen once. The receptor was isolated from a man between 25 and 39 years old in good health. The sample comprised blood. The chain recombines TRBV24-1 with TRBJ2-1; D is uncertain. The CDR3 coding sequence is TGTGCCACCGCGGCGGAGTTTTACAATGAGCAGTTCTTC. Translation gives CATAAEFYNEQFF.